The 21 T cell receptor beta chains presented below share a single source sample, sequenced in a study of regulatory T cells in long-lasting Graves disease. Time point in this sample: persistent/refractory GD, antithyroid drugs over 5 years with positive TRAb. The TCR library used RNA extracted from PBMCs. Library construction for TCR beta used iRepertoire HTBI primers and Arm-PCR of CDR3 regions. One entry per CDR3 protein, called by TCRdb with MiXCR from the multiplex PCR reads. Among roughly 450,000 distinct CDR3 sequences listed, about a fifth were seen once. Specimen: peripheral blood mononuclear cells (PBMCs), collected when the disease was refractory, from a patient treated with antithyroid drugs. These receptors were taken from a female donor with Graves disease.

The V and J genes are TRBV9 and TRBJ1-1; D is ambiguous. Germline V gene data show CDR1 as SGDLS and CDR2 as YYNGEE. This CDR3 contains 15 residues. Trimming pared 0 bases from V and 0 bases from J, leaving 9 bases between. The CDR3 coding sequence is TGTGCCAGCAGCGTAGGTCCAGACATGAACACTGAAGCTTTCTTT. Translating gives CASSVGPDMNTEAFF.

This clonotype was seen more than once but under ten times. The rearrangement joins TRBV6-1 to TRBJ2-7, with 9 bases that match TRBD2. V was pared by 5 bases and J by 2 bases, with 10 bases of the junction left unmatched. Germline V gene data show CDR1 as MNHNS and CDR2 as SASEGT. This CDR3 is built from 16 residues. The chain's CDR3 is CASSPSLAGTAYEQYF. The CDR3 bases are TGTGCCAGCAGTCCCTCCCTAGCGGGAACGGCCTACGAGCAGTACTTC.

A remark on this clonotype: The CDR3 carries no conserved terminal phenylalanine or tryptophan, so it likely arises from a read error. This chain connects TRBV5-1 to TRBJ1-4; D gene ambiguous. V dropped 0 bases and J dropped 0 bases, with 12 bases sitting between them. The CDR3 has 17 amino acids. The V gene's germline CDR1 is SGHRS and CDR2 YFSETQ. In DNA, the CDR3 is TGCGCCAGCAGCTTGGGGACCTCAGGCACAACTAATGAAAAACTGTTTTCT. Protein sequence: CASSLGTSGTTNEKLFS.

The table lists this clonotype with a few counts. V gene TRBV27 combines with J gene TRBJ2-5; maybe TRBD1 (5 bases). Germline CDR1 and CDR2: MNHEY and SMNVEV (reference sequence). CDR3 length: 14 amino acids. V was trimmed by 5 bases and J by 0 bases, leaving 10 bases between them. Here the CDR3 reads CASSPDSNQETQYF. The CDR3, as DNA: TGTGCCAGCAGTCCTGACAGCAACCAAGAGACCCAGTACTTC.

This clonotype showed up just a few times. This rearrangement joins TRBV29-1 to TRBJ2-5, with D perhaps given as TRBD1 or TRBD2 (6 bases each). The V end was cut by 4 bases, the J end by 5 bases, with 14 bases between. Germline V gene lookup returns CDR1 SQVTM and CDR2 ANQGSEA. This CDR3 spans 13 amino acids. CDR3 in DNA: TGCAGCGTTGGAGGGGGGCTCAGCGAGACCCAGTACTTC. Encoded protein: CSVGGGLSETQYF.

Regarding this clonotype: This CDR3 is missing its conserved last phenylalanine or tryptophan, likely due to a read error. The chain uses TRBV2 and TRBJ2-7; the match to TRBD2 covers 7 bases. The length of the CDR3 is 15 residues. CDR1 is SNHLY, CDR2 FYNNEI, per germline. The V segment lost 6 bases and the J segment 3 bases; nucleotides outside the gene matches: 11. For the CDR3, the DNA is TGTGCCAGCAGAGACGGGACTAACCCATACTACGAGCAGTACCTC. As protein: CASRDGTNPYYEQYL.

The chain has TRBV11-3 and TRBJ2-3; a weak D match, TRBD2 (6 bases). The ends were cut back, 1 base at V and 0 bases at J, with 11 bases in the middle. Germline lookup yields CDR1 SGHNT and CDR2 YENEEA. The CDR3 length is 16 residues. The CDR3 sequence is CASSLGAGSSTDTQYF. The CDR3 DNA follows: TGTGCCAGCAGCTTAGGTGCGGGGTCTAGCACAGATACGCAGTATTTT.

This clonotype was detected ten times or more. The V and J genes are TRBV25-1 and TRBJ2-7; D is ambiguous. The CDR3 consists of 11 residues. The germline V and J ends were trimmed by 4 bases and 2 bases, with 3 bases remaining between them. Germline CDR1 MGHDK, CDR2 SYGVNS. The CDR3 is CASSVAYEQYF. The CDR3 region has the DNA TGTGCCAGCAGTGTAGCCTACGAGCAGTACTTC.

This clonotype came up many times. The chain uses TRBV13 and TRBJ2-7; D is ambiguous. Trimming removed 6 bases at V and 3 bases at J, with 12 bases between. CDR1 and CDR2 from the germline V gene are PRHDT and FYEKMQ (reference sequence). The CDR3 is made up of 13 amino acids. For the CDR3, the DNA is TGTGCCAGCAGGCCTAAGGGCGGCTACGAGCAGTACTTC. The encoded protein is CASRPKGGYEQYF.

The table lists this clonotype with many counts. J is TRBJ2-5 and V is TRBV12-3 or TRBV12-4; 10 bases map to TRBD2. The length of the CDR3 is 17 residues. The J segment lost 7 bases and the V segment lost 2 bases, leaving 13 bases of the junction unmatched. The CDR3 loop is CASSLYLSSGGVWTQYF. The CDR3 region has the DNA TGTGCCAGCAGTTTATATCTCTCGAGCGGGGGGGTTTGGACCCAGTACTTC.

The rearrangement joins TRBV11-2 to TRBJ1-3, with a possible D match to TRBD1 (5 bases). This CDR3 has 15 amino acids. From germline, CDR1 is SGHAT and CDR2 FQNNGV. V was clipped by 3 bases and J by 0 bases, with 9 bases between them. CDR3 sequence: CASSFWGSSGNTIYF. In DNA, the CDR3 is TGTGCCAGCAGCTTCTGGGGCTCCTCTGGAAACACCATATATTTT.

The sample holds a few counts of this clonotype. The gene calls are TRBV20-1 and TRBJ1-1; no clear D gene. V gave up 1 base and J gave up 3 bases, with 9 bases separating them. Germline V CDR1 and CDR2: DFQATT, SNEGSKA (reference sequence). The CDR3 covers 13 residues. CDR3: CSARARLYTEAFF. CDR3 DNA: TGCAGTGCTAGAGCCCGACTTTACACTGAAGCTTTCTTT.

There are many counts of this clonotype. This chain connects TRBV3-1 to TRBJ2-5; D unclear. Deletions cut 3 bases from V and 4 bases from J, with 9 bases between. The CDR3 covers 13 residues. Germline loops: CDR1 LGHDT, CDR2 YNNKEL (reference sequence). CDR3 nucleotide sequence: TGTGCCAGCAGCCATCTGCAGGTAGAGACCCAGTACTTC. It encodes CASSHLQVETQYF.

The CDR3 spells CAGRRGQGPGELFF. CDR3 nucleotide sequence: TGTGCCGGGCGCAGGGGACAGGGACCCGGGGAGCTGTTTTTT. The V gene is TRBV6-1, the J gene TRBJ2-2, with TRBD1 matching 9 bases. The germline gives CDR1 MNHNS, CDR2 SASEGT. CDR3 length equals 14 residues. The trim removed 11 bases at V and 6 bases at J, leaving 10 bases unmatched.

The chain has TRBV24-1 and TRBJ1-5; D unresolved. The CDR3 runs 13 residues. V was clipped by 3 bases and J by 3 bases, with 5 bases between them. Germline assignment: CDR1 KGHDR and CDR2 SFDVKD. This chain's CDR3 is CATSDNANQPQHF. CDR3 DNA sequence: TGTGCCACCAGTGATAATGCCAATCAGCCCCAGCATTTT.

The chain is built from TRBV27 and TRBJ2-7; D call uncertain. Per germline, CDR1 MNHEY and CDR2 SMNVEV (reference sequence). The length of the CDR3 is 12 residues. V dropped 7 bases and J dropped 5 bases, with 12 bases sitting between them. The CDR3 nucleotides are TGTGCCAGCACCTACTGGGTCCACGAGCAGTACTTC. Its protein is CASTYWVHEQYF.

This rearrangement joins TRBV28 to TRBJ2-7; the match to TRBD1 covers 7 bases. The CDR3 is 19 amino acids. The ends lost 6 bases at V and 2 bases at J; junction bases unmatched: 22. The germline V gene has CDR1 MDHEN and CDR2 SYDVKM. The CDR3 DNA reads as TGTGCCAGCAGCCTCGATCAACAGGGGTATTACACGGGCGCCTACGAGCAGTACTTC. Translating it yields CASSLDQQGYYTGAYEQYF.

This clonotype was counted a few times. The chain employs TRBV7-2 and TRBJ1-1; tentative D call: TRBD1 (5 bases). Germline CDR1 is SGHTA and CDR2 is FQGNSA. V was cut by 1 base and J by 0 bases, with 9 bases left in between. This CDR3 contains 15 residues. For the CDR3, the DNA is TGTGCCAGCAGCTTAGACCCAGGGTTGAACACTGAAGCTTTCTTT. Protein: CASSLDPGLNTEAFF.

In the case of this clonotype: Given a much more abundant clone one base away, this may be a read error. The CDR3 spells CASSRLGQGLSSLFGEQYF. In nucleotides, the CDR3 is TGTGCCAGCAGTCGCCTGGGACAGGGACTCTCCTCCCTCTTCGGCGAGCAGTACTTC. This chain connects TRBV6-1 to TRBJ2-7, with 9 bases identical to TRBD1. The CDR3 runs to 19 residues. CDR1 and CDR2 from the germline V gene are MNHNS and SASEGT. The V gene end was trimmed by 5 bases and the J gene end by 6 bases; junction bases not matched to a gene: 23.

This clonotype was picked up many times. The V and J genes are TRBV13 and TRBJ2-7; 8 bases align to TRBD1. CDR3 length equals 16 residues. Germline V lookup: CDR1 PRHDT, CDR2 FYEKMQ (reference sequence). The J segment lost 3 bases and the V segment lost 5 bases, leaving 12 bases of the junction unmatched. CDR3 bases: TGTGCCAGCAGCCGAAATGAGGGACAGGAGAACTACGAGCAGTACTTC. Amino acid sequence: CASSRNEGQENYEQYF.

This clonotype was counted many times. V and J are TRBV6-1 and TRBJ1-1; D is perhaps TRBD1 (5 bases). CDR3 length: 12 residues. V was pared by 6 bases and J by 11 bases, with 16 bases between. From germline, CDR1 is MNHNS and CDR2 SASEGT. This chain's CDR3 is CASSQSGVRAFF. The CDR3 coding sequence is TGTGCCAGCAGCCAATCGGGGGTCCGGGCTTTCTTT.